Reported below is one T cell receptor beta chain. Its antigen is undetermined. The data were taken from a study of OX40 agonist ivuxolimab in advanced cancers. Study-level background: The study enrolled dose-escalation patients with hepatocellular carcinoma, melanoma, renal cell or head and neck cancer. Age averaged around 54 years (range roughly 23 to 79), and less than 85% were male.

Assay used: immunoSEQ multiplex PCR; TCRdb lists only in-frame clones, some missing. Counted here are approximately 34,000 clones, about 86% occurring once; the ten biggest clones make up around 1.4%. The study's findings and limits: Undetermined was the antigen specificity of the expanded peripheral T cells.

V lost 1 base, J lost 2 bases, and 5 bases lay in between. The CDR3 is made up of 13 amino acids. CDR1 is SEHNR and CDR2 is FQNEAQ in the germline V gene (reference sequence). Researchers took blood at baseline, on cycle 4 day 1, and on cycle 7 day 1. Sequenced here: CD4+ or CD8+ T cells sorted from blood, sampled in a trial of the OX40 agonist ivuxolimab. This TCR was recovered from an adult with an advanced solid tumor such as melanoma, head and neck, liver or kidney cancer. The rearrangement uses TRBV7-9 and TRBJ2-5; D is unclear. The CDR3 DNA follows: TGTGCCAGCAGCTTAGGACTGCAAGAGACCCAGTACTTC. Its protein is CASSLGLQETQYF.